This is a list of T cell receptor beta chains from one sample in a study of blood T cell repertoires in COVID-19. The protocol was immunoSEQ multiplex PCR, while the TCRdb copy is restricted to in-frame clones and leaves out a portion. The sample comprises approximately 190,000 clones, about 88% of which are singletons, and approximately 15% rests with the top ten. The sample taken for sequencing was peripheral blood. The source of these receptors is a man in his thirties or forties with active or convalescent COVID-19. Both conserved end residues are part of each CDR3. A D gene is named only where the DNA matches it firmly. Rows give clone size only sometimes, using once, few, many, or a class for an expanded clone.

V gene: TRBV30; J gene: TRBJ1-5; D gene: NA; clone size: NA; CDR3 protein: CAWSEQGLSNQPQHF; CDR3 DNA: TGTGCCTGGAGTGAACAGGGTCTTAGCAATCAGCCCCAGCATTTT
V gene: TRBV2; J gene: TRBJ2-1; D gene: TRBD2; clone size: NA; CDR3 protein: CASRRLANEQFF; CDR3 DNA: TGTGCCAGCAGGAGACTAGCGAATGAGCAGTTCTTC
V gene: TRBV7-2; J gene: TRBJ1-2; D gene: TRBD1; clone size: NA; CDR3 protein: CASSPVGTGGSLHYGYTF; CDR3 DNA: TGTGCCAGCAGCCCGGTCGGGACAGGGGGCTCCCTGCACTATGGCTACACCTTC
V gene: TRBV5-1; J gene: TRBJ1-6; D gene: NA; clone size: NA; CDR3 protein: CASSKLQGLGDSPLHF; CDR3 DNA: TGCGCCAGCAGCAAGCTCCAGGGGCTTGGGGATTCACCCCTCCACTTT
V gene: TRBV30; J gene: TRBJ1-6; D gene: TRBD1; clone size: once; CDR3 protein: CAWMEPGTGNSPLHF; CDR3 DNA: TGTGCCTGGATGGAACCCGGGACAGGGAATTCACCCCTCCACTTT
V gene: TRBV5-1; J gene: TRBJ1-6; D gene: TRBD1; clone size: NA; CDR3 protein: CASSSTDRDNSPLHF; CDR3 DNA: TGCGCCAGCAGCTCGACTGACAGGGATAATTCACCCCTCCACTTT
V gene: TRBV29-1; J gene: TRBJ1-2; D gene: TRBD1; clone size: NA; CDR3 protein: CSVEGGTEIYGYTF; CDR3 DNA: TGCAGCGTTGAAGGAGGGACAGAGATCTATGGCTACACCTTC
V gene: TRBV27; J gene: TRBJ2-7; D gene: TRBD1; clone size: NA; CDR3 protein: CASSPFPVTGGVGEQYF; CDR3 DNA: TGTGCCAGCAGCCCGTTCCCTGTGACAGGGGGCGTGGGGGAGCAGTACTTC
V gene: TRBV13; J gene: TRBJ1-1; D gene: NA; clone size: NA; CDR3 protein: CASSFRGLNTEAFF; CDR3 DNA: TGTGCCAGCAGCTTCCGGGGGTTGAACACTGAAGCTTTCTTT
V gene: TRBV10-2; J gene: TRBJ1-5; D gene: NA; clone size: NA; CDR3 protein: CASRLNRDNQPQHF; CDR3 DNA: TGCGCCAGCAGGTTGAACAGGGACAATCAGCCCCAGCATTTT
V gene: TRBV6-2/TRBV6-3; J gene: TRBJ2-5; D gene: TRBD2; clone size: NA; CDR3 protein: CASTPGRGDQETQYF; CDR3 DNA: TGTGCCAGCACCCCGGGGAGGGGCGACCAAGAGACCCAGTACTTC
V gene: TRBV19; J gene: TRBJ1-2; D gene: TRBD1; clone size: NA; CDR3 protein: CASSVTGQVGYGYTF; CDR3 DNA: TGTGCCAGTAGTGTTACAGGACAGGTGGGGTATGGCTACACCTTC
V gene: TRBV5-6; J gene: TRBJ2-3; D gene: NA; clone size: NA; CDR3 protein: CASSLAGRTTDTQYF; CDR3 DNA: TGTGCCAGCAGCTTGGCGGGGAGGACAACAGATACGCAGTATTTT
V gene: TRBV18; J gene: TRBJ1-2; D gene: TRBD1; clone size: NA; CDR3 protein: CASSPNSGKGQGHGYTF; CDR3 DNA: TGTGCCAGCTCACCAAACTCAGGAAAAGGACAGGGGCATGGCTACACCTTC
V gene: TRBV19; J gene: TRBJ1-1; D gene: NA; clone size: NA; CDR3 protein: CASSQGSNTEAFF; CDR3 DNA: TGTGCCAGTAGTCAGGGGTCGAACACTGAAGCTTTCTTT
V gene: TRBV5-8; J gene: TRBJ1-1; D gene: NA; clone size: once; CDR3 protein: CASSLLMRGTEAFF; CDR3 DNA: TGTGCCAGCAGCTTGTTGATGCGAGGTACTGAAGCTTTCTTT
V gene: TRBV3-1/TRBV3-2; J gene: TRBJ2-3; D gene: TRBD1; clone size: NA; CDR3 protein: CASSPRQGNTDTQYF; CDR3 DNA: TGTGCCAGCAGCCCGCGACAGGGAAACACAGATACGCAGTATTTT
V gene: TRBV13; J gene: TRBJ2-7; D gene: NA; clone size: NA; CDR3 protein: CASSRELPPYEQYF; CDR3 DNA: TGTGCCAGCAGCCGTGAGCTACCCCCCTACGAGCAGTACTTC
V gene: TRBV28; J gene: TRBJ2-5; D gene: TRBD1; clone size: few; CDR3 protein: CASSADRVQETQYF; CDR3 DNA: TGTGCCAGCAGTGCAGACAGGGTCCAAGAGACCCAGTACTTC
V gene: TRBV14; J gene: TRBJ1-6; D gene: NA; clone size: NA; CDR3 protein: CASSQALRALHF; CDR3 DNA: TGTGCCAGCAGCCAAGCTCTGCGGGCCCTCCACTTT
V gene: TRBV4-2; J gene: TRBJ2-3; D gene: NA; clone size: NA; CDR3 protein: CASSHSDTQYF; CDR3 DNA: TGTGCCAGCAGCCACTCTGATACGCAGTATTTT
V gene: TRBV28; J gene: TRBJ1-1; D gene: NA; clone size: NA; CDR3 protein: CASRTAALPLNTEAFF; CDR3 DNA: TGTGCCAGTAGGACAGCTGCCCTTCCGTTGAACACTGAAGCTTTCTTT
V gene: TRBV18; J gene: TRBJ2-5; D gene: TRBD1; clone size: NA; CDR3 protein: CASSYMGTEQETQYF; CDR3 DNA: TGTGCCAGCTCCTACATGGGGACAGAACAAGAGACCCAGTACTTC
V gene: TRBV30; J gene: TRBJ2-5; D gene: TRBD2; clone size: NA; CDR3 protein: CAWSGGRGFQETQYF; CDR3 DNA: TGTGCCTGGAGTGGTGGGCGGGGGTTCCAAGAGACCCAGTACTTC
V gene: TRBV29-1; J gene: TRBJ2-2; D gene: TRBD1; clone size: few; CDR3 protein: CSAADRAGGELFF; CDR3 DNA: TGCAGCGCCGCGGACAGGGCGGGAGGGGAGCTGTTTTTT
V gene: TRBV27; J gene: TRBJ1-1; D gene: TRBD1; clone size: few; CDR3 protein: CASSPRQGNTEAFF; CDR3 DNA: TGTGCCAGCAGCCCGAGACAGGGTAACACTGAAGCTTTCTTT
V gene: TRBV15; J gene: TRBJ1-4; D gene: TRBD1; clone size: NA; CDR3 protein: CATSRAAQGAGTNEKLFF; CDR3 DNA: TGTGCCACCAGCAGGGCGGCCCAGGGGGCTGGCACTAATGAAAAACTGTTTTTT
V gene: TRBV12-3/TRBV12-4; J gene: TRBJ1-5; D gene: NA; clone size: NA; CDR3 protein: CASSQGSNQPQHF; CDR3 DNA: TGTGCCAGCAGCCAGGGCAGCAATCAGCCCCAGCATTTT
V gene: TRBV23-1; J gene: TRBJ1-2; D gene: TRBD1; clone size: NA; CDR3 protein: CASSRDRAAGYTF; CDR3 DNA: TGCGCCAGCAGCAGGGACAGGGCGGCTGGCTACACCTTC
V gene: TRBV28; J gene: TRBJ1-2; D gene: NA; clone size: NA; CDR3 protein: CASRIINQGWNYGYTF; CDR3 DNA: TGTGCCAGCAGAATAATAAACCAGGGGTGGAACTATGGCTACACCTTC
V gene: TRBV4-3; J gene: TRBJ2-6; D gene: NA; clone size: NA; CDR3 protein: CASSQDPTGANVLTF; CDR3 DNA: TGCGCCAGCAGCCAAGACCCAACTGGGGCCAACGTCCTGACTTTC
V gene: TRBV24-1; J gene: TRBJ1-3; D gene: TRBD1; clone size: NA; CDR3 protein: CATSGTGEGPSGNTIYF; CDR3 DNA: TGTGCCACCAGCGGGACAGGAGAAGGCCCCTCTGGAAACACCATATATTTT
V gene: TRBV6-6; J gene: TRBJ2-7; D gene: NA; clone size: NA; CDR3 protein: CASSYLHATEQYF; CDR3 DNA: TGTGCCAGCAGTTACCTCCATGCGACAGAGCAGTACTTC
V gene: TRBV11-1; J gene: TRBJ1-5; D gene: NA; clone size: once; CDR3 protein: CASSLNENQPQHF; CDR3 DNA: TGTGCCAGCAGCTTAAATGAGAATCAGCCCCAGCATTTT
V gene: TRBV3-1/TRBV3-2; J gene: TRBJ2-1; D gene: NA; clone size: once; CDR3 protein: CASSQEWTTSTGGSYNEQFF; CDR3 DNA: TGTGCCAGCAGCCAAGAATGGACTACTTCTACCGGGGGCTCCTACAATGAGCAGTTCTTC
V gene: TRBV28; J gene: TRBJ1-5; D gene: NA; clone size: NA; CDR3 protein: CASSFATRGQQQPQHF; CDR3 DNA: TGTGCCAGCAGTTTCGCGACCAGGGGCCAACAACAGCCCCAGCATTTT
V gene: TRBV7-8; J gene: TRBJ1-2; D gene: TRBD1; clone size: NA; CDR3 protein: CASSPSGQGGVGYTF; CDR3 DNA: TGTGCCAGCAGCCCCTCCGGACAGGGGGGCGTTGGCTACACCTTC
V gene: TRBV2; J gene: TRBJ2-3; D gene: TRBD2; clone size: NA; CDR3 protein: CASIRLTSGSTDTQYF; CDR3 DNA: TGTGCCAGCATCCGTTTGACTAGCGGTAGCACAGATACGCAGTATTTT
V gene: TRBV2; J gene: TRBJ1-2; D gene: NA; clone size: few; CDR3 protein: CAIPGHREPNYGYTF; CDR3 DNA: TGTGCCATACCGGGACATCGTGAACCAAACTATGGCTACACCTTC
V gene: TRBV19; J gene: TRBJ1-5; D gene: TRBD1; clone size: NA; CDR3 protein: CASSERTGLVQQPQHF; CDR3 DNA: TGTGCCAGTAGTGAAAGGACAGGGCTCGTCCAACAGCCCCAGCATTTT
V gene: TRBV28; J gene: TRBJ2-2; D gene: NA; clone size: NA; CDR3 protein: CASSRPGGTGELFF; CDR3 DNA: TGTGCCAGCAGTAGACCCGGCGGGACCGGGGAGCTGTTTTTT
V gene: TRBV15; J gene: TRBJ1-1; D gene: TRBD1; clone size: NA; CDR3 protein: CATSSRGENTEAFF; CDR3 DNA: TGTGCCACCAGCAGCAGGGGGGAGAACACTGAAGCTTTCTTT
V gene: TRBV2; J gene: TRBJ2-3; D gene: TRBD2; clone size: NA; CDR3 protein: CASSDGREIDTQYF; CDR3 DNA: TGTGCCAGCAGTGACGGGAGGGAGATAGATACGCAGTATTTT
V gene: TRBV7-9; J gene: TRBJ1-6; D gene: TRBD1; clone size: NA; CDR3 protein: CASSSRTGDNSPLHF; CDR3 DNA: TGTGCCAGCAGCTCTCGGACAGGGGATAATTCACCCCTCCACTTT
V gene: TRBV30; J gene: TRBJ2-1; D gene: TRBD1; clone size: NA; CDR3 protein: CAWSSKKTGLGEQFF; CDR3 DNA: TGTGCCTGGAGTTCAAAGAAGACAGGGCTTGGTGAGCAGTTCTTC
V gene: TRBV27; J gene: TRBJ2-7; D gene: NA; clone size: NA; CDR3 protein: CASSYLAQGYPRYEQYF; CDR3 DNA: TGTGCCAGCAGTTACCTCGCACAGGGTTACCCTCGCTACGAGCAGTACTTC
V gene: TRBV7-2; J gene: TRBJ1-1; D gene: NA; clone size: NA; CDR3 protein: CASSQLPGSNTEAFF; CDR3 DNA: TGTGCCAGCAGCCAACTCCCGGGGAGTAACACTGAAGCTTTCTTT
V gene: TRBV19; J gene: TRBJ1-1; D gene: TRBD1; clone size: NA; CDR3 protein: CASSSSPGDRARNTEAFF; CDR3 DNA: TGTGCCAGTAGTTCCTCCCCCGGGGACAGGGCACGGAACACTGAAGCTTTCTTT